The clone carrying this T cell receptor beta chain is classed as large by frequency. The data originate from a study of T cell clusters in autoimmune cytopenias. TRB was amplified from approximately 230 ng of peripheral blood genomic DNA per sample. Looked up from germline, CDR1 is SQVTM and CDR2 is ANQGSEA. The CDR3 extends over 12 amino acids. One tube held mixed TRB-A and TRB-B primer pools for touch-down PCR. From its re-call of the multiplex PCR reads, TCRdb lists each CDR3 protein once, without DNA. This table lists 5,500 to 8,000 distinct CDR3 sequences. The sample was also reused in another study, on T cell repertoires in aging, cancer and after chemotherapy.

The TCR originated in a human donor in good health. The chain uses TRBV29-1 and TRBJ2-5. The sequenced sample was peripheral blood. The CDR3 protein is CSVVISQETQYF. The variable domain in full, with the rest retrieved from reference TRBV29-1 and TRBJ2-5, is SAVISQKPSRDICQRGTSLTIQCQVDSQVTMMFWYRQQPGQSLTLIATANQGSEATYESGFVIDKFPISRPNLTFSTLTVSNMSPEDSSIYLCSVVISQETQYFGPGTRLLVL.